The 26 T cell receptor beta chains given below trace back to one sample, sequenced in a study of OX40 agonist ivuxolimab in advanced cancers. The library was made by the immunoSEQ multiplex PCR assay. In its TCRdb copy, this immuneACCESS table keeps in-frame sequences only and misses some clones. Where compared with another copy, unresolved V genes explain less than half of these, and the others have no known cause. The sample table holds some 76,000 clones, of which roughly 84% were seen once. About 7.3% of the sample goes to the ten largest clones. Sequences were derived from CD4+ or CD8+ T cells sorted from blood, sampled in a trial of the OX40 agonist ivuxolimab. Source of these receptors: an adult with an advanced solid tumor such as melanoma, head and neck, liver or kidney cancer.

The chain has TRBV5-1 and TRBJ1-4; D might be TRBD1 (5 bases). Germline values: CDR1 SGHRS, CDR2 YFSETQ. V was shortened by 6 bases and J by 5 bases, with 14 bases between the two germline ends. CDR3 size: 14 residues. CDR3 coding DNA: TGCGCCAGCACCTTCGGGGCCCCCAATGAAAAACTGTTTTTT. Protein sequence: CASTFGAPNEKLFF.

The chain carries TRBV5-1 and TRBJ2-5; a possible D gene is TRBD2 (5 bases). The ends were cut back, 4 bases at V and 0 bases at J, with 7 bases in the middle. Germline V lookup: CDR1 SGHRS, CDR2 YFSETQ. The CDR3 runs 13 residues. CDR3 protein: CASSRLYQETQYF. The CDR3 nucleotides are TGCGCCAGCAGCCGACTATACCAAGAGACCCAGTACTTC.

This clone occurred once. This chain uses TRBV11-2 with TRBJ2-2; no reliable D call. V lost 0 bases and J 6 bases, leaving 8 bases between the germline ends. CDR3 length: 14 residues. Germline V gene lookup returns CDR1 SGHAT and CDR2 FQNNGV. The CDR3 sequence: CASSLDRFAGELFF. CDR3 nucleotide sequence: TGTGCCAGCAGCTTAGACAGGTTCGCCGGGGAGCTGTTTTTT.

The chain has TRBV19 and TRBJ2-5, with 7 bases that match TRBD1. TRBJ2-7 matches the DNA end more closely, so the J call is doubtful. The germline V gene has CDR1 LNHDA and CDR2 SQIVND (reference sequence). This CDR3 has 13 residues. CDR3 loop: CASKDRASYEQYF. CDR3 DNA sequence: TGTGCCAGTAAAGACAGGGCATCCTACGAGCAGTACTTC.

This chain joins TRBV5-4 and TRBJ1-2; D is ambiguous. The CDR3 length is 14 residues. CDR1 SGHNT and CDR2 YYREEE come from the germline V gene (reference sequence). Trimming removed 4 bases at V and 8 bases at J, with 18 bases between. This chain's CDR3 is CASSPPRAVYGYTF. The CDR3 nucleotides read TGTGCCAGCAGCCCCCCAAGGGCAGTATACGGCTACACCTTC.

CDR3 bases: TGTGCCTGGAGTTCCAGGGTCTCTGGGGCCAACGTCCTGACTTTC. This codes for CAWSSRVSGANVLTF. V and J are TRBV30 and TRBJ2-6; TRBD1 might be the D (5 bases). Germline CDR1 GTSNPN, CDR2 SVGIG (reference sequence). The V and J ends lost 2 bases and 0 bases respectively, with 8 bases between them. CDR3 length: 15 amino acids.

V is TRBV4-3 and J is TRBJ1-4; D unclear. Trimming stripped 0 bases from V and 8 bases from J, with 19 bases between. The germline V gene has CDR1 LGHNA and CDR2 YSLEER. The CDR3 is made up of 17 amino acids. The CDR3 spells CASSQEPQRRTGEKLFF. The CDR3 nucleotides read TGCGCCAGCAGCCAAGAGCCACAGAGGCGGACGGGAGAAAAACTGTTTTTT.

This clone has only one observation. J is TRBJ1-1 and V is TRBV29-1; the D gene is possibly TRBD1 (6 bases). CDR1 is SQVTM, CDR2 ANQGSEA, per germline. This CDR3 contains 11 residues. The ends were cut back, 7 bases at V and 7 bases at J, with 13 bases in the middle. The CDR3 is CSGHRALEAFF. In DNA, the CDR3 is TGCAGCGGGCACAGGGCCCTTGAAGCTTTCTTT.

V is TRBV18 and J is TRBJ2-5; 9 positions agree with TRBD2. V was clipped by 6 bases and J by 5 bases; unmatched bases: 7. The CDR3 contains 14 residues. CDR1 and CDR2 (germline): KGHSH, LQKENI. The CDR3 reads CASSPTSGPETQYF. The CDR3 region has the DNA TGTGCCAGCTCCCCCACTAGCGGGCCTGAGACCCAGTACTTC.

This CDR3 is CASSILRQQETQYF. The CDR3 DNA follows: TGTGCCAGCAGCATCCTTCGACAGCAAGAGACCCAGTACTTC. V is TRBV13 and J is TRBJ2-5; tentative D call: TRBD1 (5 bases). V was pared by 5 bases and J by 2 bases, with 12 bases between. This CDR3 region has 14 residues. Germline-derived CDR1 and CDR2 are PRHDT and FYEKMQ (reference sequence).

The CDR3, as DNA: TGTGCCAGTAGTATGCTGGTTTCTAACTATGGCTACACCTTC. It translates to CASSMLVSNYGYTF. The gene calls are TRBV19 and TRBJ1-2; no reliable D call. Trimming removed 3 bases at V and 0 bases at J, with 8 bases between. CDR1 and CDR2 from the germline V gene are LNHDA and SQIVND (reference sequence). The CDR3 extends over 14 amino acids.

V usage is TRBV2 and J usage is TRBJ2-7; no clear D gene. V was cut by 1 base and J by 0 bases, with 7 bases left in between. Per germline, CDR1 SNHLY and CDR2 FYNNEI. This CDR3 comprises 14 residues. The DNA of the CDR3 is TGTGCCAGCAGTGAAGGGTGGATCTCCTACGAGCAGTACTTC. The encoded protein is CASSEGWISYEQYF.

Comment on this clone: Other DNA variants within this sample encode the same CDR3. The chain is built from TRBV7-8 and TRBJ2-7; the match to TRBD1 covers 9 bases. CDR3 length: 14 residues. V shed 10 bases and J 10 bases; nucleotides not matched to a gene: 17. CDR1 and CDR2 from the germline V gene are SGHVS and FQNEAQ. The CDR3 nucleotides read TGTGCCACCAAACCGGGACAGGGTAATTTCGGACAGTACTTC. Translated, it gives CATKPGQGNFGQYF.

The CDR3 DNA is TGTGCCAGCAGCTTCAACGTCCTGACTTTC. Residues: CASSFNVLTF. V usage is TRBV5-4 and J usage is TRBJ2-6, with D unresolved. This CDR3 has 10 amino acids. Germline V gene lookup returns CDR1 SGHNT and CDR2 YYREEE (reference sequence). Trimming cost V 2 bases and J 9 bases, with 0 bases left between them.

CDR3 in amino acids: CASSYSRQGASEQYF. CDR3 DNA sequence: TGTGCCAGCAGTTACTCGAGACAGGGGGCGAGCGAGCAGTACTTC. The rearrangement joins TRBV6-6 to TRBJ2-7; 10 nucleotides match TRBD1. The CDR3 length is 15 residues. In germline, CDR1 is MNHNY, CDR2 SVGAGI (reference sequence). The J segment lost 6 bases and the V segment lost 0 bases, leaving 5 bases of the junction unmatched.

The rearrangement joins TRBV6-6 to TRBJ1-6; TRBD1 aligns across 7 bases. The CDR3 is 15 amino acids. Germline V gene data show CDR1 as MNHNY and CDR2 as SVGAGI (reference sequence). J was trimmed by 8 bases and V by 5 bases; bases with no gene match: 9. The CDR3 nucleotides are TGTGCCAGCAGTGGGCAGGGGACAGATTATTCACCCCTCCACTTT. It translates to CASSGQGTDYSPLHF.

V is TRBV7-2 and J is TRBJ2-7; 7 nucleotides match TRBD1. V shed 3 bases, J shed 3 bases, and the junction held 8 bases outside the gene matches. Germline CDR1 SGHTA, CDR2 FQGNSA. This CDR3 contains 15 residues. The CDR3 DNA is TGTGCCAGCAGCTTCAAAGAAGGACAGGTCTACGAGCAGTACTTC. It yields the protein CASSFKEGQVYEQYF.

The rearrangement links TRBV7-6 to TRBJ1-1; D ambiguous. Germline V lookup: CDR1 SGHVS, CDR2 FNYEAQ. This CDR3 has 16 residues. The V end lost 3 bases, the J end lost 1 base, and 15 bases lay between the germline ends. CDR3 sequence (DNA): TGTGCCAGCAGCTTTTTAACGGGCCAACCGAACACTGAAGCTTTCTTT. Amino acid sequence: CASSFLTGQPNTEAFF.

The V and J genes are TRBV6-5 and TRBJ2-7; D might be TRBD1 (5 bases). V lost 2 bases to trimming and J lost 6 bases, with 20 bases between them. This CDR3 is 16 amino acids long. Germline lookup yields CDR1 MNHEY and CDR2 SVGAGI. The CDR3 DNA follows: TGTGCCAGCAGTTACCGTATTAGCAGGGCGTATGGCGAGCAGTACTTC. Protein: CASSYRISRAYGEQYF.

The V gene is TRBV7-2, the J gene TRBJ2-1, with 8 positions matching TRBD1. There are 15 residues in the CDR3. Looked up from germline, CDR1 is SGHTA and CDR2 is FQGNSA. V lost 2 bases, J lost 7 bases, and 7 bases stayed unmatched. CDR3 coding DNA: TGTGCCAGCAGCTTAAGGACAGGGCTGTTGAATGAGCAGTTCTTC. It encodes CASSLRTGLLNEQFF.

The gene calls are TRBV7-9 and TRBJ2-1; perhaps TRBD2 as D (7 bases). Between the trimmed V and J ends, which lost 3 bases and 7 bases, there was a span of 16 bases. This CDR3 spans 15 amino acids. In germline, CDR1 is SEHNR, CDR2 FQNEAQ (reference sequence). The CDR3 here is CASSFSAGAGNEQFF. The CDR3 region has the DNA TGTGCCAGCAGCTTTTCGGCGGGGGCGGGTAATGAGCAGTTCTTC. Full variable domain (outside the CDR3, taken from reference TRBV7-9 and TRBJ2-1): DTGVSQNPRHKITKRGQNVTFRCDPISEHNRLYWYRQTLGQGPEFLTYFQNEAQLEKSRLLSDRFSAERPKGSFSTLEIQRTEQGDSAMYLCASSFSAGAGNEQFFGPGTRLTVL.

The rearrangement joins TRBV9 to TRBJ1-1; 8 bases are a match to TRBD1. The CDR3 is 15 amino acids. The trim removed 4 bases at V and 4 bases at J, leaving 9 bases unmatched. Per the germline V gene, CDR1 is SGDLS and CDR2 is YYNGEE. The CDR3 sequence: CASSPGQGLGTEAFF. Here the CDR3 DNA reads TGTGCCAGCAGCCCCGGACAGGGATTGGGCACTGAAGCTTTCTTT. Using reference TRBV9 and TRBJ1-1 for the parts outside the CDR3, the full variable domain is DSGVTQTPKHLITATGQRVTLRCSPRSGDLSVYWYQQSLDQGLQFLIQYYNGEERAKGNILERFSAQQFPDLHSELNLSSLELGDSALYFCASSPGQGLGTEAFFGQGTRLTVV.

This rearrangement joins TRBV6-5 to TRBJ1-6, with 8 bases lining up with TRBD1. V was pared by 0 bases and J by 7 bases, with 5 bases of the junction left unmatched. CDR1 is MNHEY and CDR2 is SVGAGI in the germline V gene. The CDR3 extends over 16 amino acids. The CDR3 region has the DNA TGTGCCAGCAGTTACTCGGGGACAGGAAGAAATTCACCCCTCCACTTT. Its protein product is CASSYSGTGRNSPLHF.

The chain has TRBV7-8 and TRBJ1-6; D remains unclear. Trimming left V 0 bases short and J 9 bases short, with 9 bases between. Germline lookup yields CDR1 SGHVS and CDR2 FQNEAQ. The CDR3 spans 14 residues. Written as DNA, the CDR3 is TGTGCCAGCAGCTTAGCCGGGGTGGCTTCACCCCTCCACTTT. It specifies CASSLAGVASPLHF.

This clone was counted once. V usage is TRBV5-1 and J usage is TRBJ2-5; D is possibly TRBD2 (6 bases). This CDR3 spans 14 amino acids. In germline, CDR1 is SGHRS, CDR2 YFSETQ. V dropped 3 bases and J dropped 4 bases, with 13 bases sitting between them. CDR3 nucleotide sequence: TGCGCCAGCAGCTCGACTAGTGTCAGAGAGACCCAGTACTTC. It specifies CASSSTSVRETQYF. Looking up the rest from reference TRBV5-1 and TRBJ2-5 gives the full variable domain: KAGVTQTPRYLIKTRGQQVTLSCSPISGHRSVSWYQQTPGQGLQFLFEYFSETQRNKGNFPGRFSGRQFSNSRSEMNVSTLELGDSALYLCASSSTSVRETQYFGPGTRLLVL.

The genes are TRBV19 and TRBJ1-1, with 7 bases matching TRBD1. The germline V gene has CDR1 LNHDA and CDR2 SQIVND (reference sequence). V dropped 3 bases and J dropped 7; count of bases not matched to a gene: 8. The CDR3 covers 14 residues. The CDR3: CASSISEGGFEAFF. In DNA form, the CDR3 reads TGTGCCAGTAGTATTAGCGAAGGGGGCTTTGAAGCTTTCTTT.